A single T cell receptor (beta chain) is shown here with its context. Which antigen it targets is not known. Base-call qualities are not available, and no considerably larger clone is one nucleotide away. This sample was included in a study of beta chain features in type 1 diabetes (dated by TCRdb to the late 2010s). The study in broad terms: No differences in mean age, gender distribution, total cell number or subset yield were found between patients and healthy donors. A total of roughly 98,000,000 sorted cells were examined across all samples, and a strong correlation was observed between cell number per subset and RNA yield. In the study, TCRB repertoires of sorted circulating CD4+ T cell subsets from recently diagnosed type 1 diabetes patients were compared with those of matched healthy donors. Naive and central memory subsets were obtained from all 30 or so donors, but regulatory and stem cell-like memory subsets were isolated from only 8 patients and about eight healthy donors.

From each donor, a single peripheral blood sample of about 100 mL on average was drawn into heparinised tubes. A BD FACSAria II and a panel including CD45RO, CCR7, CD25, CD127, CD95 and CD27 were used to sort naive, central memory, regulatory and stem cell-like memory CD4+ T cells. A purity above 98% was achieved for all sorted populations. PBMCs were isolated right away by Lymphoprep density gradient centrifugation and were stained directly, without culture. So that batch effects would be minimized, each experiment stained and sorted samples in pairs, pairing one healthy donor with one patient. All of the isolated RNA was reverse transcribed with the High Capacity cDNA Reverse Transcription Kit, so expressed TCRB transcripts were sequenced. Naive, central memory and regulatory T cell samples underwent deep immunoSEQ sequencing, averaging around 3.6 million total reads per sample. Sorted cells were lysed in RLT buffer, and RNA was extracted using DNase-treated RNeasy Micro or Mini kits according to cell number. To prevent cross-contamination, every cell subset was processed on its own, while patient and healthy donor samples were processed together. The immunoSEQ multiplex PCR was used to amplify TCRB sequences from cDNA, generating 87-bp fragments that spanned the CDR3 region. Sequencing of the amplicons was done on the Illumina HiSeq platform. Turning to the authors' computational methods: Synthetic template baselines were used to correct PCR bias computationally, reads within Hamming distance 2 were collapsed, and singletons that could not be merged were discarded. Reads were aligned against IMGT so that V, D and J genes, CDR3 length and insertions or deletions at six rearrangement sites could be assigned. Within each subset, clonotype counts were normalized to the number of sorted cells before true diversity and Gini coefficients were calculated with the tcR R package. Repertoire sharing was quantified using the overlap coefficient calculated on TCRB nucleotide sequences. TCRdb carries this immuneACCESS record with in-frame sequences only. Its versions omit some clonotypes, under half of them owing to an unresolved V gene in the studies checked, with the rest unexplained. V and J calls and clone size are copied from that table; D and trimming were computed from the DNA. Recorded for this sample are over 150,000 clones; over 9% of them occurred a single time. The ten largest make up 0.45% to 0.5% of the sample.

CDR1 and CDR2 were assigned from the germline V gene as SGHAT and FQNNGV. The CDR3 starts with the cysteine, ends with the phenylalanine, and has 14 residues. Only CDR3 DNA is held: 42 bases, read in frame from base 1. A distance of 11 bases separates the germline ends of V and J, which lose 0 bases and 8 bases respectively. Overall results and qualifications from the work: Because cDNA was sequenced instead of genomic DNA, activated cells with high expression could be over-represented, although the groups did not differ in activation or CD3 levels. Naive, central memory and regulatory TCRB repertoires appeared to be more alike among patients than among healthy donors. HLA sub-analyses involved small numbers of individuals, so any influence of HLA type on TCRB rearrangement remained unresolved. In all four CD4+ subsets, TCRB CDR3 length was moderately but significantly shorter in type 1 diabetes patients. Shorter templates might be favored by PCR, yet because patient and control samples were amplified and corrected together, any such skew would affect both groups equally. At VDJ recombination sites, patients with type 1 diabetes made fewer insertions and deleted more nucleotides, a pattern implying thymic rearrangement abnormalities.

The TCR originated in a man younger than 45 with type 1 diabetes. Sequenced: central memory CD4+ T cells from blood. The V and J genes are TRBV11-2 and TRBJ2-1, with TRBD1 as a weak D call on 6 bases. This receptor carries the CDR3 CASSLEGGLYEQFF. The DNA sequence is as follows: TGTGCCAGCAGCTTAGAAGGGGGTCTGTATGAGCAGTTCTTC.